This TCR beta chain originates from a study of blood T cell repertoires in COVID-19. Study context: Researchers got acute and convalescent COVID-19 samples from the United States, Italy and Spain. T cells, B-cell-depleted T cells, or PBMCs supplied cDNA or gDNA.

The ends were cut back, 1 base at V and 11 bases at J, with 9 bases in the middle. Germline V lookup: CDR1 SGHAT, CDR2 FQDESV (reference sequence). The CDR3 is 13 amino acids. The authors' processing: Reference gene primer amplification in the assay estimated nucleated cell counts. Generated by immunoSEQ multiplex PCR, the TCRdb table keeps only in-frame clones and is missing some. Clonal size and the V and J genes are those of that table, whereas D and trimming came from the DNA. The sample holds approximately 76,000 clones; around 88% are singletons and the top ten take under 9.5%. The sequenced sample consisted of peripheral blood. The sequence came from a man between 25 and 39 years old with acute or convalescent COVID-19. This rearrangement joins TRBV11-1 to TRBJ1-6; tentative D call: TRBD1 (6 bases). Here the CDR3 DNA reads TGTGCCAGCAGCTTAGACAGGGCGGCACCCCTCCACTTT. The encoded protein is CASSLDRAAPLHF.